The 21 T cell receptor beta chains below were found in one sample sequenced in a study of T cells in Graves' hyperthyroidism and ophthalmopathy. RNA transcripts yielded amplified TCR beta CDR3 regions. When the TCR CDR3 underwent first-round RT-PCR, the HTBI primer set was used. TCRdb processed the multiplex PCR reads anew with MiXCR; each CDR3 protein has one entry. The table lists about 590,000 distinct CDR3 sequences, approximately 15% of them singletons. The sample taken for sequencing was blood. All receptors derive from a woman in her 30s with Graves' hyperthyroidism.

CDR3 DNA sequence: TGTGCCAGCAGCCCTCCTTGGGACAGGGGCCCCACCTATTACGAGCAGTACTTC. Encoded protein: CASSPPWDRGPTYYEQYF. The rearrangement uses TRBV11-2 and TRBJ2-7, with TRBD1 matching over 10 bases. V dropped 5 bases and J dropped 4; count of bases not matched to a gene: 17. This CDR3 spans 18 amino acids. CDR1 and CDR2 (germline): SGHAT, FQNNGV.

CDR3 sequence (DNA): TGTGCCAGTAGTATAGACCCCGGGCGGCCGTATAGCAATCAGCCCCAGCATTTT. Translation: CASSIDPGRPYSNQPQHF. V usage is TRBV19 and J usage is TRBJ1-5, with unresolved D. Germline CDR1 LNHDA, CDR2 SQIVND (reference sequence). V lost 0 bases and J lost 0, with 15 bases in between. The CDR3 totals 18 residues.

This clonotype was picked up many times. The gene calls are TRBV6-5 and TRBJ1-5; tentative D call: TRBD1 (5 bases). CDR1 and CDR2 from the germline V gene are MNHEY and SVGAGI. V was cut by 0 bases and J by 0 bases, with 9 bases left in between. The CDR3 covers 16 residues. In DNA form, the CDR3 reads TGTGCCAGCAGTTACTCGTCAGGGTCTAGCAATCAGCCCCAGCATTTT. Its protein is CASSYSSGSSNQPQHF.

The chain links TRBV20-1 to TRBJ2-7, with D perhaps matching TRBD2 (5 bases). The CDR3 has 14 residues. From germline, CDR1 is DFQATT and CDR2 SNEGSKA (reference sequence). V was clipped by 4 bases and J by 1 base, with 14 bases between them. The CDR3 sequence: CSAIPASTSYEQYF. CDR3 in DNA: TGCAGTGCTATACCAGCTAGCACTTCCTACGAGCAGTACTTC.

The chain recombines TRBV10-3 with TRBJ1-2; 7 bases match TRBD1. Germline assignment: CDR1 ENHRY and CDR2 SYGVKD. The CDR3 is 15 amino acids. Trimming cost V 3 bases and J 7 bases; bases outside gene matches: 11. CDR3 bases: TGTGCCATCAGTGACAACACAGGGGTTGGCTCTGGCTACACCTTC. Encoded protein: CAISDNTGVGSGYTF.

The sample holds a few counts of this clonotype. This chain uses TRBV4-1 with TRBJ2-1, with TRBD2 as a possible D gene (5 bases). This CDR3 comprises 13 residues. Looked up from germline, CDR1 is MGHRA and CDR2 is YSYEKL. The V and J ends lost 4 bases and 8 bases respectively, with 12 bases between them. Written as DNA, the CDR3 is TGCGCCAGCAGCCGCGGACTGCCCTATGAGCAGTTCTTC. Protein: CASSRGLPYEQFF.

The chain is built from TRBV2 and TRBJ1-3; no clear D. Germline V gene data show CDR1 as SNHLY and CDR2 as FYNNEI. The CDR3 is 13 amino acids. Trimming took off 4 bases at V and 3 bases at J, with 7 bases between the two ends. The CDR3 DNA reads as TGTGCCAGCAGTGCCCGATTTGGAAACACCATATATTTT. This encodes CASSARFGNTIYF.

The V gene is TRBV27, the J gene TRBJ2-2; TRBD1 aligns across 7 bases. Germline V gene data show CDR1 as MNHEY and CDR2 as SMNVEV (reference sequence). Trimming took 3 bases from V and 7 from J; bases not matched to a gene: 8. This CDR3 region has 15 residues. The CDR3 sequence: CASSFKGAFGGELFF. In nucleotides, the CDR3 is TGTGCCAGCAGTTTCAAGGGGGCGTTTGGCGGGGAGCTGTTTTTT.

This clonotype was found a few times. The V call is TRBV4-3, the J call TRBJ2-1; D may be TRBD1 (5 bases). The CDR3 contains 15 residues. Germline CDR1 is LGHNA and CDR2 is YSLEER. The ends were cut back, 1 base at V and 8 bases at J, with 15 bases in the middle. The CDR3 nucleotides read TGCGCCAGCAGCCAAGTCCGACAGTCTCGGTATGAGCAGTTCTTC. Its protein product is CASSQVRQSRYEQFF.

Only a few counts were recorded for this clonotype. This rearrangement joins TRBV9 to TRBJ1-2, with 7 bases fitting TRBD1. V shed 0 bases, J shed 3 bases, and the junction held 5 bases outside the gene matches. The CDR3 is made up of 15 amino acids. The V gene's germline CDR1 is SGDLS and CDR2 YYNGEE. CDR3 coding DNA: TGTGCCAGCAGCGTAGAGCCAGGGACAGACTATGGCTACACCTTC. It codes for CASSVEPGTDYGYTF. The entire variable domain, with the rest obtained from reference TRBV9 and TRBJ1-2, is as follows: DSGVTQTPKHLITATGQRVTLRCSPRSGDLSVYWYQQSLDQGLQFLIQYYNGEERAKGNILERFSAQQFPDLHSELNLSSLELGDSALYFCASSVEPGTDYGYTFGSGTRLTVV.

This clonotype came up many times. The rearrangement joins TRBV5-1 to TRBJ2-7; possibly TRBD2 for D (6 bases). The CDR3 is 15 amino acids. V was trimmed by 6 bases and J by 5 bases, leaving 21 bases between them. Germline V CDR1 and CDR2: SGHRS, YFSETQ. The DNA of the CDR3 is TGCGCCAGCAAACACTTAGGAGGCGGGAAGAACGAGCAGTACTTC. Its protein product is CASKHLGGGKNEQYF.

The chain is built from TRBV18 and TRBJ2-1, with 11 positions matching TRBD1. V lost 0 bases and J lost 6; bases outside the gene matches: 4. CDR1 KGHSH and CDR2 LQKENI come from the germline V gene. This CDR3 contains 16 residues. As DNA, the CDR3 is TGTGCCAGCTCACCACCGGGACAGGGGGAAGGCAATGAGCAGTTCTTC. It specifies CASSPPGQGEGNEQFF. The variable domain in full, completed from reference TRBV18 and TRBJ2-1, reads NAGVMQNPRHLVRRRGQEARLRCSPMKGHSHVYWYRQLPEEGLKFMVYLQKENIIDESGMPKERFSAEFPKEGPSILRIQQVVRGDSAAYFCASSPPGQGEGNEQFFGPGTRLTVL.

This clonotype showed up just a few times. This rearrangement joins TRBV13 to TRBJ2-3, with D tentatively TRBD2 (5 bases). Deletions cut 3 bases from V and 2 bases from J, with 15 bases between. The CDR3 consists of 16 residues. Germline CDR1 is PRHDT and CDR2 is FYEKMQ (reference sequence). CDR3 sequence reads: CASSFGRDHLTDTQYF. CDR3 sequence (DNA): TGTGCCAGCAGCTTCGGACGGGATCATCTCACAGATACGCAGTATTTT.

The chain links TRBV19 to TRBJ2-7, with D perhaps matching TRBD1 (6 bases). The CDR3 has 13 residues. V lost 6 bases, J lost 7 bases, and 16 bases lay in between. CDR1 is LNHDA and CDR2 is SQIVND in the germline V gene (reference sequence). CDR3: CASSYGTSGEQYF. Written as DNA, the CDR3 is TGTGCCAGTAGCTATGGGACATCCGGGGAGCAGTACTTC.

This clonotype was seen more than once but under ten times. The genes are TRBV10-1 and TRBJ2-5; the D is unclear. Germline V gene lookup returns CDR1 WNHNN and CDR2 SYGVQD (reference sequence). Deletions cut 3 bases from V and 5 bases from J, with 16 bases between. The CDR3 consists of 15 residues. CDR3 loop: CASSDSIMPRETQYF. Here the CDR3 DNA reads TGCGCCAGCAGTGACTCAATTATGCCCCGGGAGACCCAGTACTTC.

The rearrangement uses TRBV20-1 and TRBJ2-6; D might be TRBD2 (6 bases). Trimming stripped 6 bases from V and 0 bases from J, with 9 bases between. The germline CDR1 and CDR2 sequences are DFQATT and SNEGSKA (reference sequence). CDR3 length: 14 amino acids. The CDR3 nucleotides read TGCAGTGCCCGCGGGGTCTCTGGGGCCAACGTCCTGACTTTC. This encodes CSARGVSGANVLTF.

The genes are TRBV27 and TRBJ1-1; 10 positions match TRBD1. Germline V gives CDR1 MNHEY, CDR2 SMNVEV (reference sequence). CDR3 length: 16 amino acids. Germline trimming cut 3 bases from V and 0 bases from J; bases unmatched to any gene: 4. The DNA for the CDR3 is TGTGCCAGCAGTTTGGGACAGGGGTACGTGAACACTGAAGCTTTCTTT. As protein: CASSLGQGYVNTEAFF.

This clonotype was found many times. CDR3 DNA: TGTGCCAGCAGTTCAAGACTAGCGGGAGGCCGGTACAATGAGCAGTTCTTC. It is translated as CASSSRLAGGRYNEQFF. This sequence joins TRBV12-3 or TRBV12-4 and TRBJ2-1; 13 nucleotides line up with TRBD2. The trim removed 4 bases at V and 4 bases at J, leaving 7 bases unmatched. The CDR3 runs 17 residues.

With regard to this clonotype: A much larger clone lies a single base off, so this may be a read error. The V call is TRBV5-1, the J call TRBJ1-1; TRBD1 might be the D (6 bases). This CDR3 has 14 amino acids. Germline V gene sequence: CDR1 SGHRS, CDR2 YFSETQ. The CDR3 DNA reads TGCGCCAGCGGCTTGGGGGCGGGCTTCACTGAAGCTTTCTTT. Translated: CASGLGAGFTEAFF. The whole variable domain, remainder taken from reference TRBV5-1 and TRBJ1-1, is KAGVTQTPRYLIKTRGQQVTLSCSPISGHRSVSWYQQTPGQGLQFLFEYFSETQRNKGNFPGRFSGRQFSNSRSEMNVSTLELGDSALYLCASGLGAGFTEAFFGQGTRLTVV.

The V gene is TRBV12-5, the J gene TRBJ2-5; TRBD2 aligns across 11 bases. The CDR3 covers 15 residues. Per the germline V gene, CDR1 is LGHNT and CDR2 is FRNRAP. V was pared by 5 bases and J by 4 bases, with 6 bases of the junction left unmatched. CDR3 region: CASGPGTSGIETQYF. In DNA, the CDR3 is TGTGCTAGTGGTCCGGGGACTAGCGGAATAGAGACCCAGTACTTC. The whole variable domain, filled in from reference TRBV12-5 and TRBJ2-5, reads DARVTQTPRHKVTEMGQEVTMRCQPILGHNTVFWYRQTMMQGLELLAYFRNRAPLDDSGMPKDRFSAEMPDATLATLKIQPSEPRDSAVYFCASGPGTSGIETQYFGPGTRLLVL.

About this clonotype itself: One base away lies a much larger clone, so this may be a sequencing read error. This sequence joins TRBV10-3 and TRBJ1-1; a weak D match, TRBD1 (6 bases). V dropped 3 bases and J dropped 6 bases, with 14 bases sitting between them. This CDR3 contains 14 residues. CDR1 is ENHRY and CDR2 is SYGVKD in the germline V gene. The CDR3 loop is CAISETIEGAEAFF. The CDR3 DNA reads TGTGCCATCAGTGAAACCATTGAGGGGGCTGAAGCTTTCTTT.